Presented here are 9 T cell receptor beta chains from one specimen sequenced in a study of blood T cell repertoires in COVID-19. The protocol was immunoSEQ multiplex PCR, while the TCRdb copy is restricted to in-frame clones and leaves out a portion. The repertoire consists of some 130,000 clones, with 85% occurring once and the leading ten covering roughly 11%. The specimen sequenced was peripheral blood. These receptors originate from a man older than 75 with acute or convalescent COVID-19.

This clone has only one observation. The chain links TRBV6-5 to TRBJ1-5, with 9 nucleotides matching TRBD1. The CDR3 is 14 amino acids. Losses at the gene ends were 6 bases for V and 6 bases for J; bases not matched to a gene: 6. Germline values: CDR1 MNHEY, CDR2 SVGAGI. The CDR3 sequence: CASSPGTGTQPQHF. The CDR3 DNA sequence: TGTGCCAGCAGCCCGGGGACAGGGACTCAGCCCCAGCATTTT.

J is TRBJ2-3 and V is TRBV6-5; D is possibly TRBD2 (5 bases). Germline V gene sequence: CDR1 MNHEY, CDR2 SVGAGI. The V gene lost 5 bases and the J gene lost 1 base, with 13 bases spanning the gap. This CDR3 spans 15 amino acids. CDR3 sequence: CASSLGRAGTDTQYF. For the CDR3, the DNA is TGTGCCAGCAGTCTCGGGCGGGCGGGCACAGATACGCAGTATTTT.

The gene calls are TRBV29-1 and TRBJ2-3, with a weak D call TRBD2 (5 bases). V gave up 8 bases and J gave up 3 bases, with 18 bases separating them. The CDR3 has 14 residues. Germline loops: CDR1 SQVTM, CDR2 ANQGSEA. CDR3 residues: CSSTVGVGTDTQYF. Written as DNA, the CDR3 is TGCAGCTCCACGGTCGGGGTAGGAACAGATACGCAGTATTTT.

The genes are TRBV5-1 and TRBJ2-3; D is perhaps TRBD2 (6 bases). This CDR3 has 17 amino acids. Trimming removed 3 bases from V and 0 bases from J, with 17 bases in between. The germline CDR1 and CDR2 sequences are SGHRS and YFSETQ. CDR3 amino acids: CASSWPISAGSTDTQYF. CDR3 nucleotides: TGCGCCAGCAGCTGGCCCATCTCTGCGGGGAGCACAGATACGCAGTATTTT.

The chain employs TRBV24-1 and TRBJ1-2; no definite D call. V was trimmed by 3 bases and J by 0 bases, leaving 4 bases between them. Germline V gives CDR1 KGHDR, CDR2 SFDVKD. There are 13 residues in the CDR3. The CDR3 protein is CATSDRANYGYTF. CDR3 bases: TGTGCCACCAGTGATAGAGCTAACTATGGCTACACCTTC.

The rearrangement joins TRBV15 to TRBJ1-4; 8 bases are shared with TRBD1. Losses at the gene ends were 0 bases for V and 8 bases for J; bases not matched to a gene: 8. The CDR3 is 16 amino acids. CDR1 and CDR2 from the germline V gene are LNHNV and YYDKDF (reference sequence). The CDR3, as DNA: TGTGCCACCAGCAGAGATCCGCAGGGGGCGAGGGAAAAACTGTTTTTT. As protein: CATSRDPQGAREKLFF. The full variable domain, with the rest looked up from reference TRBV15 and TRBJ1-4, is DAMVIQNPRYQVTQFGKPVTLSCSQTLNHNVMYWYQQKSSQAPKLLFHYYDKDFNNEADTPDNFQSRRPNTSFCFLDIRSPGLGDTAMYLCATSRDPQGAREKLFFGSGTQLSVL.

This CDR3 is CASSPRYYQETQYF. The CDR3 DNA reads as TGTGCCAGCTCACCACGTTACTATCAAGAGACCCAGTACTTC. The J gene is TRBJ2-5, the V gene TRBV18, with D hard to call. Trimming cost V 1 base and J 2 bases, with 8 bases left between them. The CDR3 loop spans 14 amino acids. CDR1 is KGHSH and CDR2 is LQKENI in the germline V gene.

This sequence joins TRBV25-1 and TRBJ2-5; perhaps TRBD1 as D (6 bases). V was clipped by 1 base and J by 1 base, with 16 bases between them. This CDR3 is built from 17 residues. Looked up from germline, CDR1 is MGHDK and CDR2 is SYGVNS. The CDR3 region has the DNA TGTGCCAGCAGTGAATCCCCGGGGCAGGGGACCCAAGAGACCCAGTACTTC. Protein: CASSESPGQGTQETQYF.

The gene calls are TRBV2 and TRBJ2-2; the D is unclear. Trimming left V 0 bases short and J 5 bases short, with 10 bases between. Germline values: CDR1 SNHLY, CDR2 FYNNEI. CDR3 size: 15 residues. The CDR3 nucleotides read TGTGCCAGCAGTGAAGCTGGAACGGAGACCGGGGAGCTGTTTTTT. It codes for CASSEAGTETGELFF.